This TCR beta chain emerged from a study of blood T cell repertoires in COVID-19. About the study: T cells, B-cell-depleted T cells, or PBMCs provided the cDNA or gDNA that served as material.

TCRdb's table, derived via immunoSEQ multiplex PCR, lists solely in-frame clones and lacks some. The top ten clones hold approximately 15% of a sample with around 170,000 clones, roughly 80% of them seen once. V was pared by 2 bases and J by 3 bases, with 5 bases of the junction left unmatched. CDR3 length equals 14 residues. Looked up from germline, CDR1 is SGHRS and CDR2 is YFSETQ. The clonotype was recovered from a woman aged 80 or over with acute or convalescent COVID-19. Sequences were obtained from peripheral blood. V and J are TRBV5-1 and TRBJ2-7, with 7 bases fitting TRBD1. The DNA for the CDR3 is TGCGCCAGCAGCTTCGGACAGGACTTCTACGAGCAGTACTTC. Residues: CASSFGQDFYEQYF. Complete variable domain (other parts from reference TRBV5-1 and TRBJ2-7): KAGVTQTPRYLIKTRGQQVTLSCSPISGHRSVSWYQQTPGQGLQFLFEYFSETQRNKGNFPGRFSGRQFSNSRSEMNVSTLELGDSALYLCASSFGQDFYEQYFGPGTRLTVT.